This section outlines one T cell receptor beta chain sequence together with its context. The antigen remains unidentified. This sample was taken from a study of lymphopenia after photon versus proton radiotherapy. Study-level results: Post-nadir diversity loss with photons came from oligoclonal expansion, particularly CD8+ Temra cells. Under photons, naive T cells and diversity fell while effector/memory populations rose. Only patients who died were analyzed for survival; proton advantage is unproven. A bigger post-nadir fall in TCR diversity correlated inversely with survival time in deceased patients.

CDR3 length: 15 residues. Germline values: CDR1 MGHDK, CDR2 SYGVNS. The V and J ends lost 3 bases and 5 bases respectively, with 16 bases between them. Produced via immunoSEQ multiplex PCR; TCRdb's table is partial and in-frame only. The sample holds 55,000 to 85,000 clones, under 95% seen once. The rearrangement joins TRBV25-1 to TRBJ2-5; D not resolved. The source of this sequence is a woman in her thirties or forties with cholangiocarcinoma. The sequencing used peripheral blood, collected from a patient treated with photon-based radiotherapy. The CDR3 sequence is CASSDSADPKETQYF. DNA of the CDR3: TGTGCCAGCAGTGATTCGGCGGACCCGAAGGAGACCCAGTACTTC.